The 24 T cell receptor beta chains presented below share a single source sample, sequenced in a study of cytomegalovirus exposure and HLA in healthy donors. Profiled with immunoSEQ multiplex PCR; TCRdb holds only in-frame clones, not every one. The table shows about 98,000 clones, with about 90% occurring only once. Sequences were obtained from PBMCs. The receptors come from a young man in good health and CMV-seropositive.

This sequence joins TRBV19 and TRBJ1-2, with D possibly matching TRBD1 (6 bases). CDR3 size: 13 residues. Between the trimmed V and J ends, which lost 10 bases and 0 bases, there was a span of 12 bases. Germline CDR1 LNHDA, CDR2 SQIVND (reference sequence). The CDR3 coding sequence is TGTGCCACTTCCAGGGGATCTAACTATGGCTACACCTTC. It encodes CATSRGSNYGYTF.

The rearrangement uses TRBV6-4 and TRBJ2-3; D might be TRBD2 (6 bases). V lost 5 bases and J 4 bases, leaving 10 bases between the germline ends. Germline V gives CDR1 MRHNA, CDR2 SNTAGT. The CDR3 has 13 residues. The CDR3 nucleotides read TGTGCCAGCAGTACCGGGACTTCAGATACGCAGTATTTT. Its protein is CASSTGTSDTQYF.

The chain combines TRBV28 with TRBJ1-3, with D possibly TRBD1 on 6 matching bases. The germline CDR1 and CDR2 sequences are MDHEN and SYDVKM. CDR3 length: 17 amino acids. V lost 5 bases to trimming and J lost 7 bases, with 24 bases between them. The CDR3 coding sequence is TGTGCCAGCAGTCTGAACAGGGCTCCAAACAAGTTCAACACCATATATTTT. This gives the protein CASSLNRAPNKFNTIYF.

The V and J genes are TRBV7-2 and TRBJ2-7, with TRBD1 matching 9 bases. Germline V gene sequence: CDR1 SGHTA, CDR2 FQGNSA. The CDR3 spans 12 residues. With 6 bases clipped from V and 5 bases from J, the junction kept 2 bases outside the gene matches. The CDR3 DNA is TGTGCCAGCAGGGGGGACAGGGACGAGCAGTACTTC. Residues: CASRGDRDEQYF.

The chain couples TRBV19 to TRBJ1-1, with 8 bases that match TRBD1. This CDR3 comprises 15 residues. V was pared by 5 bases and J by 1 base, with 6 bases of the junction left unmatched. The V gene's germline CDR1 is LNHDA and CDR2 SQIVND (reference sequence). The CDR3 DNA follows: TGTGCCAGTAGTTCCCGGACAGGGCCGAACACTGAAGCTTTCTTT. Protein: CASSSRTGPNTEAFF. Combining the CDR3 with reference TRBV19 and TRBJ1-1 gives the whole variable domain DGGITQSPKYLFRKEGQNVTLSCEQNLNHDAMYWYRQDPGQGLRLIYYSQIVNDFQKGDIAEGYSVSREKKESFPLTVTSAQKNPTAFYLCASSSRTGPNTEAFFGQGTRLTVV.

The chain recombines TRBV15 with TRBJ1-4, with 8 bases aligning to TRBD1. V gave up 0 bases and J gave up 5 bases; unmatched junction bases: 5. There are 16 residues in the CDR3. Germline CDR1 is LNHNV and CDR2 is YYDKDF (reference sequence). The CDR3 loop reads CATSREKQGGNEKLFF. The DNA of the CDR3 is TGTGCCACCAGCAGAGAAAAACAGGGGGGAAATGAAAAACTGTTTTTT.

V and J are TRBV7-2 and TRBJ2-5; D possibly corresponds to TRBD2 (6 bases). The CDR3 sequence is 14 residues long. V was clipped by 3 bases and J by 2 bases, with 10 bases between them. Germline lookup yields CDR1 SGHTA and CDR2 FQGNSA. The CDR3 DNA is TGTGCCAGCAGCTTTAATAGCGGACAAGAGACCCAGTACTTC. Translation gives CASSFNSGQETQYF.

V is TRBV4-3 and J is TRBJ2-1, with a weak D call TRBD1 (7 bases). The length of the CDR3 is 16 residues. Germline values: CDR1 LGHNA, CDR2 YSLEER. Trimming stripped 1 base from V and 7 bases from J, with 17 bases between. As DNA, the CDR3 is TGCGCCAGCAGCCAAGCCAGGGGGGAAACTAGGAATGAGCAGTTCTTC. Protein: CASSQARGETRNEQFF.

This chain connects TRBV27 to TRBJ2-3; possible D gene TRBD2, 5 bases. This CDR3 has 17 amino acids. Trimming took 6 bases from V and 6 from J, leaving 25 bases between them. Germline V gene sequence: CDR1 MNHEY, CDR2 SMNVEV (reference sequence). The chain's CDR3 is CASRGAAPILGRDTQYF. DNA for the CDR3: TGTGCCAGCAGGGGAGCCGCTCCGATCTTGGGCAGGGATACGCAGTATTTT.

The chain links TRBV19 to TRBJ2-5, with 12 bases identical to TRBD2. Trimming cost V 5 bases and J 4 bases; bases outside gene matches: 8. Germline lookup yields CDR1 LNHDA and CDR2 SQIVND (reference sequence). This CDR3 region has 16 residues. The CDR3 is CASSALTSGRSETQYF. For the CDR3, the DNA is TGTGCCAGTAGTGCCCTGACTAGCGGGAGATCAGAGACCCAGTACTTC. Supplemented by reference TRBV19 and TRBJ2-5, the full variable domain reads DGGITQSPKYLFRKEGQNVTLSCEQNLNHDAMYWYRQDPGQGLRLIYYSQIVNDFQKGDIAEGYSVSREKKESFPLTVTSAQKNPTAFYLCASSALTSGRSETQYFGPGTRLLVL.

This chain uses TRBV7-2 with TRBJ1-2; D is unclear. The CDR3 runs to 14 residues. The V gene's germline CDR1 is SGHTA and CDR2 FQGNSA. V was cut by 1 base and J by 4 bases, with 10 bases left in between. The CDR3 DNA is TGTGCCAGCAGCTTAGGGGTCGGGATCTATGGCTACACCTTC. This codes for CASSLGVGIYGYTF. The full variable domain, its missing parts supplied by reference TRBV7-2 and TRBJ1-2, is GAGVSQSPSNKVTEKGKDVELRCDPISGHTALYWYRQSLGQGLEFLIYFQGNSAPDKSGLPSDRFSAERTGGSVSTLTIQRTQQEDSAVYLCASSLGVGIYGYTFGSGTRLTVV.

V gene TRBV5-1 combines with J gene TRBJ2-1; 11 bases fit TRBD2. Germline assignment: CDR1 SGHRS and CDR2 YFSETQ. CDR3 length: 16 residues. V gave up 1 base and J gave up 0 bases; unmatched junction bases: 0. The CDR3: CASSLTSGSSYNEQFF. CDR3 nucleotide sequence: TGCGCCAGCAGCTTGACTAGCGGGAGCTCCTACAATGAGCAGTTCTTC.

This sequence joins TRBV27 and TRBJ1-1; tentatively, D is TRBD1 (5 bases). Germline values: CDR1 MNHEY, CDR2 SMNVEV (reference sequence). CDR3 length: 14 residues. The germline V and J ends were trimmed by 1 base and 3 bases, with 9 bases remaining between them. The CDR3 spells CASSLLGGDTEAFF. The CDR3 bases are TGTGCCAGCAGTTTATTGGGAGGGGACACTGAAGCTTTCTTT.

The gene calls are TRBV4-3 and TRBJ2-2; 9 bases map to TRBD2. The CDR3 has 16 amino acids. The V gene's germline CDR1 is LGHNA and CDR2 YSLEER. V lost 3 bases and J lost 3; bases outside the gene matches: 5. CDR3 in amino acids: CASSQSERGDTGELFF. CDR3 in DNA: TGCGCCAGCAGCCAGAGCGAGCGGGGGGACACCGGGGAGCTGTTTTTT.

This chain links TRBV19 with TRBJ2-1; 8 bases map to TRBD2. The CDR3 runs 16 residues. Germline assignment: CDR1 LNHDA and CDR2 SQIVND (reference sequence). Trimming took 3 bases from V and 6 from J; bases not matched to a gene: 10. In DNA form, the CDR3 reads TGTGCCAGTAGTATCACTCCGGGGGGGAGCCCCAATGAGCAGTTCTTC. Protein: CASSITPGGSPNEQFF. The full variable domain, its missing parts supplied by reference TRBV19 and TRBJ2-1, is DGGITQSPKYLFRKEGQNVTLSCEQNLNHDAMYWYRQDPGQGLRLIYYSQIVNDFQKGDIAEGYSVSREKKESFPLTVTSAQKNPTAFYLCASSITPGGSPNEQFFGPGTRLTVL.

V and J are TRBV6-6 and TRBJ2-7; 7 positions match TRBD1. J was trimmed by 1 base and V by 3 bases; bases with no gene match: 6. Looked up from germline, CDR1 is MNHNY and CDR2 is SVGAGI (reference sequence). This CDR3 is built from 15 residues. The CDR3 DNA reads as TGTGCCAGCAGTTATACAGGGGCGTCATCCTACGAGCAGTACTTC. Translated: CASSYTGASSYEQYF.

V and J are TRBV6-1 and TRBJ2-6, with 9 bases lining up with TRBD1. Germline V CDR1 and CDR2: MNHNS, SASEGT. The CDR3 is made up of 17 amino acids. V dropped 4 bases and J dropped 1; count of bases not matched to a gene: 5. The DNA for the CDR3 is TGTGCCAGCAGTGCGGGACAGGGACTTTCTGGGGCCAACGTCCTGACTTTC. Its protein is CASSAGQGLSGANVLTF.

This clone has a handful of counts. This likely came from a read error, as a far larger clone is one base away. This chain uses TRBV4-2 with TRBJ2-5; 9 bases match TRBD1. V gave up 3 bases and J gave up 4 bases; unmatched junction bases: 6. The V gene's germline CDR1 is LGHNA and CDR2 YNFKEQ. The CDR3 is 15 amino acids. The CDR3 nucleotides read TGTGCCAGCAGCCATGAGGGGACAGGGAGAGAGACCCAGTACTTC. It specifies CASSHEGTGRETQYF.

This chain uses TRBV9 with TRBJ2-3, with 9 bases that match TRBD2. Per the germline V gene, CDR1 is SGDLS and CDR2 is YYNGEE. J gave up 6 bases and V 3 bases, and 14 bases lay outside the gene matches. This CDR3 has 17 amino acids. CDR3: CASSGEGPGLATDTQYF. CDR3 bases: TGTGCCAGCAGCGGAGAGGGACCGGGACTAGCTACTGATACGCAGTATTTT.

The chain carries TRBV7-8 and TRBJ2-1; a possible D gene is TRBD2 (5 bases). Trimming stripped 1 base from V and 0 bases from J, with 7 bases between. This CDR3 is built from 15 residues. Germline values: CDR1 SGHVS, CDR2 FQNEAQ. As DNA, the CDR3 is TGTGCCAGCAGCTTAGATAGCGTCTCCTACAATGAGCAGTTCTTC. This encodes CASSLDSVSYNEQFF.

V and J are TRBV25-1 and TRBJ1-4; D gene ambiguous. The CDR3 runs to 15 residues. Germline assignment: CDR1 MGHDK and CDR2 SYGVNS. Trimming left V 4 bases short and J 4 bases short, with 13 bases between. The CDR3 reads CASSAMGGGNEKLFF. CDR3 in DNA: TGTGCCAGCAGTGCCATGGGCGGAGGTAATGAAAAACTGTTTTTT.

CDR3 coding DNA: TGTGCCAGCTCACCAGGGGAGAATCAGCCCCAGCATTTT. Translation gives CASSPGENQPQHF. The rearrangement joins TRBV18 to TRBJ1-5; no clear D. The CDR3 is 13 amino acids. Trimming cost V 2 bases and J 4 bases, with 6 bases left between them. Germline loops: CDR1 KGHSH, CDR2 LQKENI.

In this sample, this clone turned up once. The genes are TRBV5-4 and TRBJ2-4; tentative D call: TRBD2 (5 bases). The CDR3 is 14 amino acids. Germline V gene data show CDR1 as SGHNT and CDR2 as YYREEE (reference sequence). Deletions cut 2 bases from V and 6 bases from J, with 12 bases between. The CDR3 loop reads CASSFSTAGNIQYF. CDR3 coding DNA: TGTGCCAGCAGCTTCTCAACCGCGGGAAACATTCAGTACTTC.

This chain joins TRBV7-2 and TRBJ2-2; a possible D gene is TRBD1 (6 bases). Germline CDR1 and CDR2: SGHTA and FQGNSA. The CDR3 spans 15 residues. The V end lost 3 bases, the J end lost 4 bases, and 12 bases lay between the germline ends. The CDR3: CASSFVSRGTGELFF. In DNA form, the CDR3 reads TGTGCCAGCAGCTTTGTGAGCAGGGGCACCGGGGAGCTGTTTTTT. The variable domain in full, completed from reference TRBV7-2 and TRBJ2-2, reads GAGVSQSPSNKVTEKGKDVELRCDPISGHTALYWYRQSLGQGLEFLIYFQGNSAPDKSGLPSDRFSAERTGGSVSTLTIQRTQQEDSAVYLCASSFVSRGTGELFFGEGSRLTVL.